Below, 30 T cell receptor beta chains from the same sample are listed, as sequenced in a study of CD4+ T cells in melanoma. Sequencing was performed with immunoSEQ multiplex PCR; in TCRdb, only in-frame clones are kept and a portion is missing. Of 110,000 to 150,000 clones listed, about 90% are singletons. The receptors here all came from a human donor with melanoma.

This clone occurred once. The chain carries TRBV7-2 and TRBJ1-5; maybe TRBD1 (5 bases). The V gene's germline CDR1 is SGHTA and CDR2 FQGNSA. This CDR3 is 16 amino acids long. Between the trimmed V and J ends, which lost 5 bases and 1 base, there was a span of 15 bases. CDR3 in DNA: TGTGCCAGCAGCACGGGGCCATCCTTGAGCAATCAGCCCCAGCATTTT. Protein product: CASSTGPSLSNQPQHF.

As DNA, the CDR3 is TGTGCCAGCAGGCCGACAGGGACCTATGGCTACACCTTC. It is translated as CASRPTGTYGYTF. The rearrangement uses TRBV6-5 and TRBJ1-2; 7 nucleotides line up with TRBD1. This CDR3 region has 13 residues. V lost 6 bases and J lost 4; bases outside the gene matches: 5. CDR1 and CDR2 from the germline V gene are MNHEY and SVGAGI.

The chain combines TRBV27 with TRBJ2-5; D unresolved. V was clipped by 6 bases and J by 5 bases, with 13 bases between them. This CDR3 has 13 residues. Germline values: CDR1 MNHEY, CDR2 SMNVEV (reference sequence). CDR3 sequence: CASSRAAQETQYF. DNA of the CDR3: TGTGCCAGCAGCCGGGCAGCTCAGGAGACCCAGTACTTC.

The CDR3 bases are TGCGCCAGCAGCCAGGGGGGACTAGCGGGGTTCCAAGAGACCCAGTACTTC. Translating it yields CASSQGGLAGFQETQYF. J is TRBJ2-5 and V is TRBV5-1, with 13 bases lining up with TRBD2. V lost 4 bases and J lost 1; bases outside the gene matches: 7. The CDR3 sequence is 17 residues long. Germline lookup yields CDR1 SGHRS and CDR2 YFSETQ.

This clone was seen just once. This chain connects TRBV2 to TRBJ2-5; D is unresolved. The CDR3 covers 11 residues. CDR1 and CDR2 from the germline V gene are SNHLY and FYNNEI. Trimming left V 6 bases short and J 4 bases short, with 6 bases between. This CDR3 is CASRISETQYF. CDR3 DNA: TGTGCCAGCAGAATATCAGAGACCCAGTACTTC.

The V gene is TRBV12-5, the J gene TRBJ1-2; TRBD1 is a possible D gene (6 bases). The CDR3 sequence is 15 residues long. The germline V gene encodes CDR1 LGHNT and CDR2 FRNRAP. The germline V and J ends were trimmed by 6 bases and 4 bases, with 18 bases remaining between them. The chain's CDR3 is CASGYESGRGYGYTF. CDR3 sequence (DNA): TGTGCTAGTGGATACGAGTCGGGCAGGGGCTATGGCTACACCTTC.

The V and J genes are TRBV6-5 and TRBJ2-5, with D possibly TRBD2 on 6 matching bases. CDR3 size: 15 residues. Germline CDR1 is MNHEY and CDR2 is SVGAGI. Trimming removed 5 bases at V and 5 bases at J, with 18 bases between. The CDR3 sequence: CASSRAGTAGETQYF. CDR3 nucleotides: TGTGCCAGCAGTCGAGCCGGGACTGCCGGTGAGACCCAGTACTTC.

CDR3 loop: CASSEQRTGANVLTF. The CDR3 DNA is TGTGCCAGCAGCGAACAGAGAACTGGGGCCAACGTCCTGACTTTC. This chain joins TRBV7-9 and TRBJ2-6; D remains ambiguous. Trimming removed 5 bases at V and 2 bases at J, with 10 bases between. The V gene's germline CDR1 is SEHNR and CDR2 FQNEAQ (reference sequence). There are 15 residues in the CDR3.

J is TRBJ2-1 and V is TRBV5-1; 9 nucleotides agree with TRBD1. J lost 5 bases, V lost 4 bases, and 16 bases had no gene match. The CDR3 spans 18 residues. The germline gives CDR1 SGHRS, CDR2 YFSETQ. CDR3 region: CASSQNGPGTGFDNEQFF. In DNA, the CDR3 is TGCGCCAGCAGCCAGAATGGACCCGGGACAGGGTTCGACAATGAGCAGTTCTTC.

The V gene is TRBV18, the J gene TRBJ1-6, with a tentative D call TRBD1 (6 bases). The germline V and J ends were trimmed by 2 bases and 6 bases, with 8 bases remaining between them. The CDR3 has 14 residues. CDR1 is KGHSH and CDR2 is LQKENI in the germline V gene. CDR3 loop: CASSPAGVNSPLHF. DNA of the CDR3: TGTGCCAGCTCACCAGCAGGGGTTAATTCACCCCTCCACTTT.

The genes are TRBV29-1 and TRBJ2-5; 7 nucleotides match TRBD1. CDR1 and CDR2 from the germline V gene are SQVTM and ANQGSEA. V dropped 7 bases and J dropped 5; count of bases not matched to a gene: 10. This CDR3 contains 13 residues. The CDR3 sequence: CSGDRAGWETQYF. The DNA for the CDR3 is TGCAGCGGTGACAGGGCGGGTTGGGAGACCCAGTACTTC.

The CDR3: CARSLGRGRQVSYQPQHF. The CDR3 coding sequence is TGTGCCAGAAGCCTAGGGAGGGGCCGACAGGTATCTTATCAGCCCCAGCATTTT. The V gene is TRBV7-5, the J gene TRBJ1-5. TRBV7-5 is noted as a pseudogene. CDR3 size: 18 residues.

CDR3 loop: CASSRSISGELFF. CDR3 bases: TGTGCCAGTAGTAGATCGATCTCCGGGGAGCTGTTTTTT. This chain joins TRBV19 and TRBJ2-2; no clear D. Trimming took 4 bases from V and 6 from J, leaving 9 bases between them. Germline CDR1 reads LNHDA; CDR2 reads SQIVND (reference sequence). This CDR3 is 13 amino acids long.

This rearrangement joins TRBV5-4 to TRBJ1-1, with 7 positions matching TRBD1. V was clipped by 4 bases and J by 6 bases; unmatched bases: 6. CDR1 and CDR2 (germline): SGHNT, YYREEE (reference sequence). The CDR3 has 13 amino acids. The CDR3 loop reads CASSRRDRAEAFF. The CDR3 nucleotides read TGTGCCAGCAGCCGAAGAGACAGGGCTGAAGCTTTCTTT.

The V gene is TRBV11-3, the J gene TRBJ2-3; D may match TRBD1 or TRBD2 (5 bases each). In germline, CDR1 is SGHNT, CDR2 YENEEA. Trimming took off 1 base at V and 4 bases at J, with 12 bases between the two ends. The CDR3 is made up of 15 amino acids. In DNA, the CDR3 is TGTGCCAGCAGCTTAGGATCAGGGCGGGCAGATACGCAGTATTTT. Encoded protein: CASSLGSGRADTQYF.

This chain connects TRBV5-1 to TRBJ2-3; 8 bases agree with TRBD1. With V trimmed by 4 bases and J by 3 bases, 10 bases remained unmatched. CDR1 is SGHRS, CDR2 YFSETQ, per germline. This CDR3 has 16 amino acids. The CDR3 nucleotides are TGCGCCAGCAGCCCCCAGGGGGCGGTTGGAACAGATACGCAGTATTTT. Translating it yields CASSPQGAVGTDTQYF.

This chain joins TRBV5-6 and TRBJ2-7; 8 nucleotides agree with TRBD1. J lost 2 bases, V lost 2 bases, and 3 bases had no gene match. The CDR3 length is 14 residues. The germline V gene encodes CDR1 SGHDT and CDR2 YYEEEE. The CDR3 is CASSFDRGAYEQYF. As DNA, the CDR3 is TGTGCCAGCAGCTTCGACAGGGGAGCCTACGAGCAGTACTTC. Filled out from reference TRBV5-6 and TRBJ2-7, the complete variable domain reads DAGVTQSPTHLIKTRGQQVTLRCSPKSGHDTVSWYQQALGQGPQFIFQYYEEEERQRGNFPDRFSGHQFPNYSSELNVNALLLGDSALYLCASSFDRGAYEQYFGPGTRLTVT.

This sequence joins TRBV7-3 and TRBJ1-3; no firm D call. Germline V gene data show CDR1 as SGHTA and CDR2 as FQGTGA. The CDR3 covers 16 residues. V was shortened by 1 base and J by 0 bases, with 10 bases between the two germline ends. The CDR3 loop is CASSLMSPGSGNTIYF. CDR3 in DNA: TGTGCCAGCAGCTTAATGAGCCCCGGCTCTGGAAACACCATATATTTT.

This clone has just one count. The chain's CDR3 is CASSQGQGLQPQHF. Here the CDR3 DNA reads TGTGCCAGCAGCCAAGGACAGGGGTTACAGCCCCAGCATTTT. V gene TRBV6-6 combines with J gene TRBJ1-5, with TRBD1 matching over 9 bases. The CDR3 runs 14 residues. Germline CDR1 is MNHNY and CDR2 is SVGAGI (reference sequence). V trimming: 6 bases; J trimming: 7 bases; junction bases outside the gene matches: 7.

The table lists this clone with a count of one. The V gene is TRBV5-4, the J gene TRBJ1-2; D gene unclear. The germline V gene has CDR1 SGHNT and CDR2 YYREEE (reference sequence). The CDR3 length is 12 residues. V was trimmed by 4 bases and J by 9 bases, leaving 13 bases between them. This chain's CDR3 is CASSAAPLSYTF. CDR3 bases: TGTGCCAGCAGCGCGGCCCCCTTGAGCTACACCTTC. The full variable domain, its missing parts supplied by reference TRBV5-4 and TRBJ1-2, is ETGVTQSPTHLIKTRGQQVTLRCSSQSGHNTVSWYQQALGQGPQFIFQYYREEENGRGNFPPRFSGLQFPNYSSELNVNALELDDSALYLCASSAAPLSYTFGSGTRLTVV.

The CDR3 region has the DNA TGCAGCGTTGTAATGACAGGTCCAGATACGCAGTATTTT. It codes for CSVVMTGPDTQYF. The V gene is TRBV29-1, the J gene TRBJ2-3, with TRBD1 as a possible D gene (6 bases). Germline CDR1 is SQVTM and CDR2 is ANQGSEA. Deletions cut 4 bases from V and 4 bases from J, with 12 bases between. The CDR3 length is 13 residues.

This chain joins TRBV18 and TRBJ2-3; maybe TRBD2 (6 bases). The CDR3 is 16 amino acids. V was clipped by 3 bases and J by 0 bases, with 13 bases between them. From germline, CDR1 is KGHSH and CDR2 LQKENI. The CDR3 here is CASSPSGGASTDTQYF. Here the CDR3 DNA reads TGTGCCAGCTCACCCAGTGGCGGGGCTAGCACAGATACGCAGTATTTT.

The chain uses TRBV14 and TRBJ1-2, with a weak D call TRBD1 (6 bases). Germline CDR1 is SGHDN and CDR2 is FVKESK. The CDR3 extends over 16 amino acids. The V and J ends lost 5 bases and 1 base respectively, with 17 bases between them. CDR3 protein: CASSFLRADSNYGYTF. The CDR3 nucleotides read TGTGCCAGCAGCTTCCTCCGTGCGGACAGTAACTATGGCTACACCTTC.

The chain links TRBV7-8 to TRBJ1-1; the D gene is possibly TRBD1 (6 bases). The CDR3 extends over 15 amino acids. V was cut by 5 bases and J by 4 bases, with 17 bases left in between. Per germline, CDR1 SGHVS and CDR2 FQNEAQ. CDR3 residues: CASSQPTGWATEAFF. CDR3 coding DNA: TGTGCCAGCAGCCAACCTACAGGGTGGGCCACTGAAGCTTTCTTT.

V usage is TRBV9 and J usage is TRBJ2-1, with 7 bases matching TRBD1. The CDR3 sequence is 15 residues long. Trimming at V came to 4 bases and at J to 5 bases, leaving 9 bases not matched to a gene. Germline-derived CDR1 and CDR2 are SGDLS and YYNGEE. Written as DNA, the CDR3 is TGTGCCAGCAGCTTTCGGGACAGAGAGAACAATGAGCAGTTCTTC. Translation gives CASSFRDRENNEQFF.

The V call is TRBV4-2, the J call TRBJ1-2; TRBD1 might be the D (6 bases). The germline gives CDR1 LGHNA, CDR2 YNFKEQ. The V end lost 1 base, the J end lost 5 bases, and 14 bases lay between the germline ends. The CDR3 consists of 15 residues. DNA of the CDR3: TGTGCCAGCAGCCAAGGGACAGCCAATGGGTATGGCTACACCTTC. Amino acid sequence: CASSQGTANGYGYTF.

This clone occurred a few times. The J gene is TRBJ2-5, the V gene TRBV29-1, with 9 bases matching TRBD1. The CDR3 extends over 12 amino acids. Unmatched junction bases numbered 4, after V lost 7 bases and J lost 4 bases. In germline, CDR1 is SQVTM, CDR2 ANQGSEA. The CDR3 loop is CSGLDRGETQYF. The CDR3 region has the DNA TGCAGCGGATTGGACAGGGGAGAGACCCAGTACTTC. The whole variable domain, remainder taken from reference TRBV29-1 and TRBJ2-5, is SAVISQKPSRDICQRGTSLTIQCQVDSQVTMMFWYRQQPGQSLTLIATANQGSEATYESGFVIDKFPISRPNLTFSTLTVSNMSPEDSSIYLCSGLDRGETQYFGPGTRLLVL.

The V and J genes are TRBV7-9 and TRBJ2-3, with TRBD1 identical over 7 bases. Germline values: CDR1 SEHNR, CDR2 FQNEAQ (reference sequence). This CDR3 has 15 residues. J lost 1 base, V lost 5 bases, and 6 bases had no gene match. The CDR3, as DNA: TGTGCCAGCAGCCCCAGGGGGTCGCGCACAGATACGCAGTATTTT. Translated, it gives CASSPRGSRTDTQYF.

About this clone itself: At the DNA level, this CDR3 is encoded by other sequences in the same sample as well. The chain is built from TRBV5-1 and TRBJ2-3; D possibly corresponds to TRBD2 (5 bases). Trimming cost V 0 bases and J 3 bases, with 8 bases left between them. Germline loops: CDR1 SGHRS, CDR2 YFSETQ. The CDR3 has 14 amino acids. CDR3 sequence (DNA): TGCGCCAGCAGCTTGGACCGGAGGACAGATACGCAGTATTTT. Amino acid sequence: CASSLDRRTDTQYF. The full variable domain, completed using reference TRBV5-1 and TRBJ2-3, is KAGVTQTPRYLIKTRGQQVTLSCSPISGHRSVSWYQQTPGQGLQFLFEYFSETQRNKGNFPGRFSGRQFSNSRSEMNVSTLELGDSALYLCASSLDRRTDTQYFGPGTRLTVL.

V is TRBV4-1 and J is TRBJ1-5; tentative D call: TRBD1 (6 bases). CDR1 and CDR2 from the germline V gene are MGHRA and YSYEKL. V was clipped by 5 bases and J by 4 bases, with 18 bases between them. The CDR3 loop spans 16 amino acids. CDR3 sequence: CASSDFWRRGNQPQHF. The CDR3 DNA reads as TGCGCCAGCAGCGACTTTTGGCGCAGGGGTAATCAGCCCCAGCATTTT.